Each of the 23 T cell receptor beta chains below was sequenced from the same sample in a study of cytomegalovirus exposure and HLA in healthy donors. In the PCR, 60 Vbeta and 13 Jbeta primers were used. Libraries were prepared by immunoSEQ multiplex PCR; TCRdb keeps only in-frame clonotypes and omits some of them. This table holds 220,000 or so clones, approximately 68% found once. The sequencing sample was made of PBMCs. The source is a woman under 40 in good health and CMV-seronegative.

As for this clone: The junction shows a germline mismatch at one end, possibly a read error. The gene calls are TRBV7-9 and TRBJ1-2; 7 bases line up with TRBD1. The CDR3 spans 17 residues. Germline lookup yields CDR1 SEHNR and CDR2 FQNEAQ (reference sequence). The CDR3 spells CSSSSYAPGTVRYGYTF. As DNA, the CDR3 is TGTTCCAGCAGCTCCTATGCTCCCGGGACAGTCAGATATGGCTACACCTTC.

This clone has just a few counts. No DNA is shown, since the ends of the CDR3 on it are uncertain; the CDR3 is the one TCRdb lists. Here the CDR3 reads CASSQVGGGSTEALF. The chain joins TRBV7-9 to TRBJ1-1. The V gene's germline CDR1 is SEHNR and CDR2 FQNEAQ (reference sequence). With termini counted, the CDR3 has 15 amino acids.

The sample holds a few counts of this clone. The V and J genes are TRBV6-6 and TRBJ1-1, with D unresolved. Per the germline V gene, CDR1 is MNHNY and CDR2 is SVGAGI (reference sequence). Trimming stripped 2 bases from V and 1 base from J, with 5 bases between. The CDR3 covers 13 residues. CDR3 DNA sequence: TGTGCCAGCAGTTACGGGCCGAACACTGAAGCTTTCTTT. This sequence encodes CASSYGPNTEAFF.

The chain is built from TRBV5-6 and TRBJ2-7; 7 nucleotides line up with TRBD1. V shed 2 bases and J 2 bases; nucleotides not matched to a gene: 4. Germline values: CDR1 SGHDT, CDR2 YYEEEE. This CDR3 contains 14 residues. The CDR3 sequence is CASSFDRETYEQYF. The CDR3 DNA is TGTGCCAGCAGCTTTGACAGGGAAACCTACGAGCAGTACTTC.

The rearrangement links TRBV27 to TRBJ2-7, with 8 bases matching TRBD1. Germline CDR1 MNHEY, CDR2 SMNVEV (reference sequence). This CDR3 region has 15 residues. Unmatched junction bases numbered 7, after V lost 5 bases and J lost 1 base. CDR3 sequence: CASSLAGTGSYEQYF. Here the CDR3 DNA reads TGTGCCAGCAGTCTTGCCGGGACAGGATCCTACGAGCAGTACTTC.

The chain uses TRBV9 and TRBJ1-4, with TRBD1 as a possible D gene (6 bases). Germline loops: CDR1 SGDLS, CDR2 YYNGEE. This CDR3 has 16 amino acids. V shed 2 bases and J shed 3 bases, with 14 bases lying between them. Written as DNA, the CDR3 is TGTGCCAGCAGCGTCTCATACAGGGCGTCTAATGAAAAACTGTTTTTT. This gives the protein CASSVSYRASNEKLFF.

V and J are TRBV12-5 and TRBJ2-7, with 8 bases matching TRBD1. CDR3 length equals 14 residues. Germline-derived CDR1 and CDR2 are LGHNT and FRNRAP. V lost 1 base, J lost 3 bases, and 2 bases stayed unmatched. The CDR3 loop reads CASGLGTGFYEQYF. CDR3 nucleotide sequence: TGTGCTAGTGGTTTGGGGACAGGGTTCTACGAGCAGTACTTC. Full variable domain (missing parts from reference TRBV12-5 and TRBJ2-7): DARVTQTPRHKVTEMGQEVTMRCQPILGHNTVFWYRQTMMQGLELLAYFRNRAPLDDSGMPKDRFSAEMPDATLATLKIQPSEPRDSAVYFCASGLGTGFYEQYFGPGTRLTVT.

The V gene is TRBV4-1, the J gene TRBJ2-1; D uncertain. Trimming took 2 bases from V and 6 from J, leaving 11 bases between them. Germline V gene lookup returns CDR1 MGHRA and CDR2 YSYEKL. CDR3 size: 14 residues. CDR3 sequence: CASSQPRSGNEQFF. In nucleotides, the CDR3 is TGCGCCAGCAGCCAACCCCGCTCCGGCAATGAGCAGTTCTTC.

The table lists this clone with a few counts. The chain has TRBV15 and TRBJ1-2; D not resolved. The CDR3 is made up of 15 amino acids. Per germline, CDR1 LNHNV and CDR2 YYDKDF (reference sequence). Trimming stripped 7 bases from V and 2 bases from J, with 17 bases between. For the CDR3, the DNA is TGTGCCACCAACGGTGTCTGGGCAGAGAACTATGGCTACACCTTC. It codes for CATNGVWAENYGYTF.

The chain combines TRBV11-3 with TRBJ2-2; D might be TRBD2 (5 bases). The CDR3 runs to 15 residues. V shed 5 bases and J shed 0 bases, with 10 bases lying between them. CDR1 is SGHNT and CDR2 is YENEEA in the germline V gene. CDR3 coding DNA: TGTGCCAGCAGCCCCGCGAGGGCGAACACCGGGGAGCTGTTTTTT. The encoded protein is CASSPARANTGELFF.

This clone was counted a single time. The chain employs TRBV11-3 and TRBJ2-7, with no clear D. The V end was cut by 5 bases, the J end by 0 bases, with 5 bases between. The germline V gene encodes CDR1 SGHNT and CDR2 YENEEA. The CDR3 loop spans 12 amino acids. The chain's CDR3 is CASSLISYEQYF. The CDR3 nucleotides are TGTGCCAGCAGCCTTATCTCCTACGAGCAGTACTTC. The full variable domain, rest sourced from reference TRBV11-3 and TRBJ2-7, is EAGVVQSPRYKIIEKKQPVAFWCNPISGHNTLYWYLQNLGQGPELLIRYENEEAVDDSQLPKDRFSAERLKGVDSTLKIQPAELGDSAVYLCASSLISYEQYFGPGTRLTVT.

This clone came up once. J is TRBJ1-1 and V is TRBV23-1; D is undetermined. TRBV23-1 is an ORF for which the function is uncertain. The CDR3 loop spans 14 amino acids. V was pared by 4 bases and J by 3 bases, with 12 bases between. CDR3 DNA: TGCGCCAGCAGTCCCCTCTCCGGGGACACTGAAGCTTTCTTT. Translation gives CASSPLSGDTEAFF.

The CDR3 DNA follows: TGTGCCAGCTGGGACAGTAGGGACACTGAAGCTTTCTTT. Protein product: CASWDSRDTEAFF. This sequence joins TRBV5-6 and TRBJ1-1; 7 bases align to TRBD1. With V trimmed by 7 bases and J by 3 bases, 6 bases remained unmatched. Per germline, CDR1 SGHDT and CDR2 YYEEEE. This CDR3 comprises 13 residues.

V gene TRBV30 combines with J gene TRBJ1-2, with D perhaps matching TRBD1 (6 bases). V was shortened by 2 bases and J by 10 bases, with 20 bases between the two germline ends. From germline, CDR1 is GTSNPN and CDR2 SVGIG (reference sequence). This CDR3 is 14 amino acids long. The CDR3 spells CAWSLDRSSADYTF. For the CDR3, the DNA is TGTGCCTGGAGTCTCGACAGGTCCTCAGCGGACTACACCTTC.

V is TRBV7-9 and J is TRBJ2-7; 7 bases align to TRBD1. The CDR3 consists of 16 residues. V lost 5 bases and J lost 7; bases outside the gene matches: 17. Per germline, CDR1 SEHNR and CDR2 FQNEAQ (reference sequence). The CDR3 DNA reads TGTGCCAGCAGCCCGAGAGGACAGGCCTCAGGTCGGGAGCAGTACTTC. Encoded protein: CASSPRGQASGREQYF.

This sequence joins TRBV30 and TRBJ2-2; TRBD2 matches at 12 bases. CDR1 and CDR2 (germline): GTSNPN, SVGIG (reference sequence). The CDR3 consists of 15 residues. Trimming at V came to 1 base and at J to 4 bases, leaving 1 base not matched to a gene. The CDR3 sequence is CAWSEGLAGTGELFF. DNA for the CDR3: TGTGCCTGGAGTGAGGGACTAGCGGGCACCGGGGAGCTGTTTTTT.

This clone was counted a few times. The V gene is TRBV4-1, the J gene TRBJ2-2; TRBD1 matches at 12 bases. This CDR3 comprises 16 residues. Germline assignment: CDR1 MGHRA and CDR2 YSYEKL. Unmatched junction bases numbered 6, after V lost 4 bases and J lost 6 bases. Here the CDR3 reads CASSRNGDRGPGELFF. CDR3 DNA sequence: TGCGCCAGCAGCCGTAATGGGGACAGGGGGCCCGGGGAGCTGTTTTTT.

This sequence joins TRBV29-1 and TRBJ2-7; 7 bases align to TRBD1. The CDR3 length is 13 residues. Per the germline V gene, CDR1 is SQVTM and CDR2 is ANQGSEA. V lost 3 bases and J lost 2; bases outside the gene matches: 4. The CDR3 nucleotides are TGCAGCGTTGAGACAGGGCCTACCTACGAGCAGTACTTC. Its protein is CSVETGPTYEQYF.

The J gene is TRBJ1-3, the V gene TRBV19, with 10 bases that match TRBD1. The CDR3 is 20 amino acids. V lost 7 bases to trimming and J lost 4 bases; unmatched junction nucleotides: 22. Germline V CDR1 and CDR2: LNHDA, SQIVND (reference sequence). DNA of the CDR3: TGTGCCAGTAACGCCGGGACAGGGGAAGACTGGGTCGGGCGCGGAAACACCATATATTTT. Translating it yields CASNAGTGEDWVGRGNTIYF.

This CDR3 reads CASSKYQGHISETQYF. The CDR3 DNA follows: TGTGCCAGCAGCAAATACCAGGGGCATATATCGGAGACCCAGTACTTC. The chain uses TRBV11-2 and TRBJ2-5, with a weak D call TRBD1 (6 bases). The CDR3 sequence is 16 residues long. Trimming cost V 5 bases and J 5 bases, with 21 bases left between them. From germline, CDR1 is SGHAT and CDR2 FQNNGV.

On this clone: The junction departs from germline at one end; a sequencing error may be responsible. The V and J genes are TRBV7-8 and TRBJ1-2; the D gene is possibly TRBD1 (6 bases). Germline CDR1 and CDR2: SGHVS and FQNEAQ. The CDR3 is 17 residues long. Written as DNA, the CDR3 is TGTGTCAGCAGCTTAGCCCCGACAGGTTTAAAACTCTATGGCTACACCTTC. Protein sequence: CVSSLAPTGLKLYGYTF.

The chain employs TRBV9 and TRBJ2-7; D is ambiguous. Germline V gene lookup returns CDR1 SGDLS and CDR2 YYNGEE. This CDR3 region has 13 residues. V was trimmed by 2 bases and J by 7 bases, leaving 13 bases between them. The CDR3 region has the DNA TGTGCCAGCAGCGTGACTCCAAGAGAGGAGCAGTACTTC. It specifies CASSVTPREEQYF.

The chain has TRBV6-1 and TRBJ2-7; the D gene is possibly TRBD2 (6 bases). V gave up 7 bases and J gave up 2 bases, with 15 bases separating them. The CDR3 contains 14 residues. Germline V lookup: CDR1 MNHNS, CDR2 SASEGT. The DNA of the CDR3 is TGTGCCAGCACAAAGGGACTGGGGCCCTACGAGCAGTACTTC. Encoded protein: CASTKGLGPYEQYF.